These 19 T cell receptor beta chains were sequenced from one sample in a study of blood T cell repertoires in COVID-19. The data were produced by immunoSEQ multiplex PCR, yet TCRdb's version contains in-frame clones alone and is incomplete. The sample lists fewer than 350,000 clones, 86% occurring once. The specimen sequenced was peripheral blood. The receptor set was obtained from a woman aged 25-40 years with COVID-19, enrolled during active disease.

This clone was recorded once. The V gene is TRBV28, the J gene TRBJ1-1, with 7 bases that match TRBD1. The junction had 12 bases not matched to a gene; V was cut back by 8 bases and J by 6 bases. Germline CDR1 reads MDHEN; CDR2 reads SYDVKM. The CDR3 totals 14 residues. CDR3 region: CASHVTGTGAEAFF. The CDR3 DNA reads TGTGCCAGCCACGTGACAGGGACCGGGGCTGAAGCTTTCTTT.

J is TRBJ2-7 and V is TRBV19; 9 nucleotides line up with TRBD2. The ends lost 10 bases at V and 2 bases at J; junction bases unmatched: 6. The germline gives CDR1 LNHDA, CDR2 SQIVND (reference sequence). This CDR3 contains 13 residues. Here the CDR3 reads CATHSGGAYEQYF. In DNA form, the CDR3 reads TGTGCCACCCATAGCGGGGGCGCCTACGAGCAGTACTTC.

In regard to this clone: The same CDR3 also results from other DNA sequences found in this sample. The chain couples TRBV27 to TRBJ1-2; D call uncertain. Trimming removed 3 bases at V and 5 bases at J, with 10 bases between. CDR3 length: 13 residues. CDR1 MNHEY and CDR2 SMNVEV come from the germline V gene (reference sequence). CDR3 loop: CASSLFGAYGYTF. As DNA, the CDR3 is TGTGCCAGCAGTTTGTTCGGTGCTTATGGCTACACCTTC.

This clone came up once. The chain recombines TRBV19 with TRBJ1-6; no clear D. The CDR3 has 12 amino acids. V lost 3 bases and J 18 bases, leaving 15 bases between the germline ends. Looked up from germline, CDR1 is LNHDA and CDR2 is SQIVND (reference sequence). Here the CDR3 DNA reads TGTGCCAGTAGTATCGGAGGCCTTCCATCCCACTTT. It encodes CASSIGGLPSHF.

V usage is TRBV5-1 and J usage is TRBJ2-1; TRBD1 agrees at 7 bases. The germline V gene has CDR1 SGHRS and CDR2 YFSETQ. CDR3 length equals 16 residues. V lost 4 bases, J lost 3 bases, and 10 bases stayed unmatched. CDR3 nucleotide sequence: TGCGCCAGCAGCGCACCCCGGGACAGAGTCTACAATGAGCAGTTCTTC. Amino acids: CASSAPRDRVYNEQFF.

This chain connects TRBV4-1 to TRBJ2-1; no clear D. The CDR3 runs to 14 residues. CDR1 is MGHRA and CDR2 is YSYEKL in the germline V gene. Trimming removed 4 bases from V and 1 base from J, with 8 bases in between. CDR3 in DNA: TGCGCCAGCAGCCCTACAGTATCCTACAATGAGCAGTTCTTC. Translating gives CASSPTVSYNEQFF.

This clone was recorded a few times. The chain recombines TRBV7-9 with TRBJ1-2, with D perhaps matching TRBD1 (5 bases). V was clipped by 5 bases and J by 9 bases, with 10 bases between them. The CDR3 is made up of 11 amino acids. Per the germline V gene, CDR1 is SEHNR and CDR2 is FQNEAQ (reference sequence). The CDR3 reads CASSIQDRYTF. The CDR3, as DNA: TGTGCCAGCAGCATACAGGACCGCTACACCTTC.

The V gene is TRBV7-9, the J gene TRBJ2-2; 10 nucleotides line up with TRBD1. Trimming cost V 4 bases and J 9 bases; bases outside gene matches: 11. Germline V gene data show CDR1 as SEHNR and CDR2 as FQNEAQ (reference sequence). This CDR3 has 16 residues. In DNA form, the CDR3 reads TGTGCCAGCAGCTCTCACCGGACAGGGGGGTTGAGGGAGCTGTTTTTT. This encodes CASSSHRTGGLRELFF.

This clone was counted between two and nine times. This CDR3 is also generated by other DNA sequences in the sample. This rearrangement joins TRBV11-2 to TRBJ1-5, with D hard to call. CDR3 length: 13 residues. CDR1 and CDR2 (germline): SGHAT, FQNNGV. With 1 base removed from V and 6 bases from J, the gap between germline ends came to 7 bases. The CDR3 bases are TGTGCCAGCAGCTTAGGAGCGGGTCAGCCCCAGCATTTT. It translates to CASSLGAGQPQHF.

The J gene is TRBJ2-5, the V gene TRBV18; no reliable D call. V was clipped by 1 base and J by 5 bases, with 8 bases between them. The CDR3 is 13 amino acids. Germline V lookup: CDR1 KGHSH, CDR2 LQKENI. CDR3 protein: CASSPRTGETQYF. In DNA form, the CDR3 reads TGTGCCAGCTCACCACGAACCGGGGAGACCCAGTACTTC.

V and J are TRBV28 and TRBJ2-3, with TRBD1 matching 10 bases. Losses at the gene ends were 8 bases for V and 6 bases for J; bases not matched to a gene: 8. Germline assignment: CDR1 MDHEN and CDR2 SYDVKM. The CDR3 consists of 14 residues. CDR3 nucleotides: TGTGCCAGCGGCCGGGACAGGGGCTGGGATACGCAGTATTTT. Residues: CASGRDRGWDTQYF.

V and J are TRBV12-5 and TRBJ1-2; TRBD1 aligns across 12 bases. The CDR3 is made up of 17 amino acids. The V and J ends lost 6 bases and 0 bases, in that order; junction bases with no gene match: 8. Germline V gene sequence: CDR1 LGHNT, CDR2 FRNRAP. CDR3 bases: TGTGCTAGTGGCTCCGGGACAGGGGGCTTTACTAACTATGGCTACACCTTC. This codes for CASGSGTGGFTNYGYTF.

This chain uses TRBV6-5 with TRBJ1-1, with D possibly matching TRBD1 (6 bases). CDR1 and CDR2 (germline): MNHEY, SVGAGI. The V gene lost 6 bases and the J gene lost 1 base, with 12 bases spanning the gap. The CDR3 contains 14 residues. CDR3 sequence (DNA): TGTGCCAGCAGGTACGGGACAAGGAACACTGAAGCTTTCTTT. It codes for CASRYGTRNTEAFF.

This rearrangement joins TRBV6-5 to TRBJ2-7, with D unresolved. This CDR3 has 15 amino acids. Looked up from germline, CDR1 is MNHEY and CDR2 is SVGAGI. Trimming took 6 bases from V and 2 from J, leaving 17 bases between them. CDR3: CASRPRGGITYEQYF. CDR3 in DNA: TGTGCCAGCAGACCCCGCGGTGGAATAACCTACGAGCAGTACTTC.

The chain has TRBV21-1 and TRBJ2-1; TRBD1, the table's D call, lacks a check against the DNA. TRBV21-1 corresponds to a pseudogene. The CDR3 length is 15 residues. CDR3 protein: CASADRDTEACEQFF. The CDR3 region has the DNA TGTGCCAGCGCCGACCGGGACACGGAGGCTTGTGAGCAGTTCTTC.

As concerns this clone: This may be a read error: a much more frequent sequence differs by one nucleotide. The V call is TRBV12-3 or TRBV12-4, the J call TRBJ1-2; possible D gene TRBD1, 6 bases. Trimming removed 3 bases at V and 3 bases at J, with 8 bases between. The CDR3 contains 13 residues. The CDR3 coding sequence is TGTGCCAGCAGTTTGGACAGATACTATGGCTACACCTTC. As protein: CASSLDRYYGYTF.

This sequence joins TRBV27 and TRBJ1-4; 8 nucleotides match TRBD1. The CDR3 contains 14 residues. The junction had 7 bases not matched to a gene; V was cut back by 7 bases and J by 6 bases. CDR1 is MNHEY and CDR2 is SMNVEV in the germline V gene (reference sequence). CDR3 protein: CASKLQGVDEKLFF. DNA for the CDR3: TGTGCCAGCAAACTACAGGGGGTGGATGAAAAACTGTTTTTT.

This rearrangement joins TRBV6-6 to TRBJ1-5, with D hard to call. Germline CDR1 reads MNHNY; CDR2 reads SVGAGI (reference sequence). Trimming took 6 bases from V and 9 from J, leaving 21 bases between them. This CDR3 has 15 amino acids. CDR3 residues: CASSLKPEGLGPQHF. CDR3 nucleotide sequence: TGTGCCAGCAGCTTAAAGCCGGAGGGTTTAGGGCCCCAGCATTTT.

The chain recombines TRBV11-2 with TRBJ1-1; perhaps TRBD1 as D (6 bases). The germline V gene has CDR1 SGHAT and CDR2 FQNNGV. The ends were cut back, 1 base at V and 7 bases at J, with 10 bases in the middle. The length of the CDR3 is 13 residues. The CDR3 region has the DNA TGTGCCAGCAGCTTAGTAGTACAGGGTGAAGCTTTCTTT. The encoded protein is CASSLVVQGEAFF.